This T cell receptor beta chain stems from a study of blood T cell repertoires in COVID-19. Study as a whole: Acute and convalescent COVID-19 specimens originated in the United States, Italy and Spain. PBMCs, B-cell-depleted T cells, or T cells provided the cDNA or gDNA that made up the material.

As processed by the authors: Estimates of nucleated cell counts were drawn from the amplification of reference gene primers. Only in-frame clones appear in the TCRdb table, and some are missing; sequencing was by immunoSEQ multiplex PCR. V and J calls and clone size are given by that table; D and trimming were obtained from the DNA. The sample gives approximately 100,000 clones, roughly 90% of which show up once; about 4% is in the top ten. Trimming cost V 4 bases and J 4 bases; bases outside gene matches: 7. Germline CDR1 and CDR2: SGHRS and YFSETQ. The CDR3 sequence is 15 residues long. One Seattle source followed patients from active infection through their disease course.

Sequenced sample: peripheral blood. The clonotype comes from a human donor with COVID-19, enrolled during active disease. The donor label of this sample is uncertain. The chain recombines TRBV5-1 with TRBJ2-5; 10 nucleotides agree with TRBD1. The DNA for the CDR3 is TGCGCCAGCAGCCTTGGACAGGGGGAAGGAGAGACCCAGTACTTC. Translation: CASSLGQGEGETQYF. The full variable domain, with the rest looked up from reference TRBV5-1 and TRBJ2-5, is KAGVTQTPRYLIKTRGQQVTLSCSPISGHRSVSWYQQTPGQGLQFLFEYFSETQRNKGNFPGRFSGRQFSNSRSEMNVSTLELGDSALYLCASSLGQGEGETQYFGPGTRLLVL.